Following are 22 T cell receptor beta chains from one sample sequenced in a study of molecular identifiers for immune sequencing clone quantification. TCRdb reprocessed the PCR reads with MiXCR, giving one entry per CDR3 protein. Counted here are approximately 680,000 distinct CDR3 sequences, about 25% occurring once; the ten biggest clones make up 0.78%. The sequencing sample was made of naive CD8+ T cells from blood, with Jurkat cell RNA spiked in. Subset reported: FACS-sorted CD8+CD4-CCR7+CD45RA+ naive T cells. These receptor sequences come from a human donor in good health. Some libraries in this study had Jurkat cell RNA spiked in.

In regard to this clonotype: Given the absence of the conserved phenylalanine or tryptophan at the CDR3 end, a read error is likely. Because the CDR3's place on the DNA is in doubt, the DNA is left out and the CDR3 is given as listed by TCRdb. The V and J genes are TRBV21-1 and TRBJ2-3; the DNA was not used to check the table's D call, TRBD1. TRBV21-1 is given as a pseudogene. The CDR3 is made up of 19 amino acids, end residues included. CDR3 protein: CASSKGVLGTIGPSDTQYL.

The CDR3 here is CASSYSSGTHTYEQYF. The CDR3 nucleotides read TGTGCCAGCAGTTATTCCTCCGGGACCCACACCTACGAGCAGTACTTC. This chain uses TRBV6-5 with TRBJ2-7, with D perhaps matching TRBD1 or TRBD2 (5 bases each). Germline V lookup: CDR1 MNHEY, CDR2 SVGAGI. CDR3 length: 16 amino acids. Trimming shortened V by 3 bases and J by 2 bases, and 17 bases separated the two germline ends.

This clonotype was counted once. Being one base from a much bigger clone, this may be a read error. This chain uses TRBV4-3 with TRBJ2-1; the D gene is possibly TRBD1 (5 bases). V lost 0 bases and J lost 9, with 12 bases in between. Per the germline V gene, CDR1 is LGHNA and CDR2 is YSLEER. The CDR3 has 14 amino acids. DNA of the CDR3: TGCGCCAGCAGCCAAGATTGGGGCACAAGTGAGCAGTTCTTC. Encoded protein: CASSQDWGTSEQFF.

A note on this clonotype: Given a much more abundant clone one base away, this may be a read error. The chain links TRBV4-3 to TRBJ2-5; TRBD1 is a possible D gene (5 bases). Germline V CDR1 and CDR2: LGHNA, YSLEER. CDR3 size: 15 residues. The CDR3 DNA sequence: TGCGCCGGCAGCCAAGGAACAGGTACCTCGGAGACCCAGTACTTC. Translation: CAGSQGTGTSETQYF.

The rearrangement links TRBV19 to TRBJ2-7, with 10 bases identical to TRBD1. Trimming cost V 7 bases and J 7 bases; bases outside gene matches: 7. Germline-derived CDR1 and CDR2 are LNHDA and SQIVND (reference sequence). CDR3 length: 13 amino acids. The CDR3 reads CASTPGQGGEQYF. CDR3 nucleotides: TGTGCCAGTACTCCCGGACAGGGGGGTGAGCAGTACTTC.

As to this clonotype: The junction departs from germline at one end; a sequencing error may be responsible. CDR3 protein: CAGSLAGEQYF. CDR3 in DNA: TGTGCCGGCAGTTTAGCGGGGGAGCAGTACTTC. The chain has TRBV12-3 or TRBV12-4 and TRBJ2-7, with TRBD2 identical over 8 bases. There are 11 residues in the CDR3.

The chain is built from TRBV12-3 or TRBV12-4 and TRBJ1-2, with 10 bases fitting TRBD1. The CDR3 extends over 15 amino acids. V trimming: 6 bases; J trimming: 4 bases; junction bases outside the gene matches: 8. The CDR3 nucleotides are TGTGCCAGCAGCCTGACAGGGGGCTCCGGCTATGGCTACACCTTC. Translated, it gives CASSLTGGSGYGYTF.

About this clonotype itself: A read error may produce the germline difference seen at one junction end. V usage is TRBV19 and J usage is TRBJ1-5; the match to TRBD1 covers 7 bases. This CDR3 contains 12 residues. Per germline, CDR1 LNHDA and CDR2 SQIVND (reference sequence). The CDR3 region is CASMTGNPPQHF. CDR3 DNA: TGTGCCAGCATGACAGGGAATCCGCCCCAGCATTTT. Drawing the rest from reference TRBV19 and TRBJ1-5, the complete variable domain is DGGITQSPKYLFRKEGQNVTLSCEQNLNHDAMYWYRQDPGQGLRLIYYSQIVNDFQKGDIAEGYSVSREKKESFPLTVTSAQKNPTAFYLCASMTGNPPQHFGDGTRLSIL.

This clonotype has more than one count but fewer than ten. The CDR3 reads CSVEGGTATYEQYF. CDR3 DNA sequence: TGCAGCGTTGAGGGAGGGACAGCTACCTACGAGCAGTACTTC. The chain uses TRBV29-1 and TRBJ2-7; D is possibly TRBD1 or TRBD2 (7 bases each). CDR3 size: 14 residues. Per germline, CDR1 SQVTM and CDR2 ANQGSEA. V lost 3 bases, J lost 2 bases, and 14 bases lay in between.

J is TRBJ1-1 and V is TRBV21-1; TRBD1, as called in the table, went unchecked against the DNA. TRBV21-1 is marked as a pseudogene. The CDR3 has 16 amino acids. CDR3 in DNA: TGTGCCAGCATAAGGCTCGGTTTGTGGGGGACCTTGGAAGCTTTCTTT. It is translated as CASIRLGLWGTLEAFF.

This clonotype was recorded at least ten times. The chain couples TRBV6-2 or TRBV6-3 to TRBJ2-5; D remains ambiguous. Trimming removed 6 bases at V and 7 bases at J, with 9 bases between. This CDR3 has 11 residues. From germline, CDR1 is MNHEY and CDR2 SVGEGT. CDR3 residues: CASSSAWTQYF. The CDR3 region has the DNA TGTGCCAGCAGCTCCGCTTGGACCCAGTACTTC.

Concerning this clonotype: One end of the junction fails to match germline, which may point to a read error. Here the CDR3 DNA reads TGTGCCGGTAGTTTCGGAGCGCGGTCGTCCAAAAACATTCAGTACTTC. The encoded protein is CAGSFGARSSKNIQYF. The rearrangement uses TRBV19 and TRBJ2-4; unclear D gene. The CDR3 is 16 amino acids. The germline V gene has CDR1 LNHDA and CDR2 SQIVND (reference sequence).

For this clonotype: With a much larger clone just one base away, this may be a read error. The chain joins TRBV4-2 to TRBJ2-7; 11 positions agree with TRBD2. In germline, CDR1 is LGHNA, CDR2 YNFKEQ. This CDR3 comprises 14 residues. The DNA of the CDR3 is TGTGCCAGCGGCCAAGGGCTAGCGGGAGGTTATCAGTACTTC. Its protein product is CASGQGLAGGYQYF.

About this clonotype itself: A read error may explain this, as a much larger clone is one base away. This chain uses TRBV20-1 with TRBJ2-7; D is possibly TRBD1 or TRBD2 (7 bases each). Germline V gives CDR1 DFQATT, CDR2 SNEGSKA (reference sequence). The CDR3 loop spans 17 amino acids. V was trimmed by 3 bases and J by 4 bases, leaving 25 bases between them. The CDR3 sequence: CSARRGWTGLSSYEQYF. As DNA, the CDR3 is TGCAGTGCTAGGCGGGGGTGGACAGGCCTTTCGTCTTACGAGCAGTACTTC.

At least ten counts were recorded for this clonotype. The chain couples TRBV20-1 to TRBJ2-7; D possibly matches TRBD1 or TRBD2 (6 bases each). V was trimmed by 0 bases and J by 5 bases, leaving 11 bases between them. Germline V gene data show CDR1 as DFQATT and CDR2 as SNEGSKA (reference sequence). The CDR3 runs 13 residues. CDR3 DNA: TGCAGTGCTAGAGAATTGGGGGGCAACGAGCAGTACTTC. Amino acids: CSARELGGNEQYF.

As regards this clonotype: A much larger clone differs from this one at a single base, so this may be a read error. Since the CDR3 does not end with the conserved phenylalanine or tryptophan, this likely comes from a read error. The genes are TRBV5-5 and TRBJ2-7; D may be TRBD1 or TRBD2 (6 bases each). Trimming shortened V by 2 bases and J by 3 bases, and 12 bases separated the two germline ends. Per germline, CDR1 SGHKS and CDR2 YYEKEE (reference sequence). The CDR3 has 14 residues. The CDR3 DNA follows: TGTGCCAGCAGCTTAGGGGGGCCCGACTACGAGCAGTACTAC. Protein: CASSLGGPDYEQYY.

The genes are TRBV12-3 or TRBV12-4 and TRBJ2-7; weak D call: TRBD1 (6 bases). This CDR3 is 14 amino acids long. Between the trimmed V and J ends, which lost 6 bases and 5 bases, there was a span of 17 bases. CDR3 protein: CASSRPHRAHEQYF. DNA of the CDR3: TGTGCCAGCAGCCGCCCCCACAGGGCCCACGAGCAGTACTTC.

The sample holds a few counts of this clonotype. The chain uses TRBV29-1 and TRBJ2-1, with D possibly TRBD2 on 5 matching bases. This CDR3 has 11 amino acids. V lost 3 bases and J 5 bases, leaving 5 bases between the germline ends. The germline CDR1 and CDR2 sequences are SQVTM and ANQGSEA. CDR3 in amino acids: CSVDGNNEQFF. CDR3 coding DNA: TGCAGCGTTGACGGGAACAATGAGCAGTTCTTC.

In its sample, this clonotype was seen a few times. The rearrangement uses TRBV30 and TRBJ1-2; tentative D call: TRBD1 (5 bases). The CDR3 extends over 15 amino acids. The V end was cut by 0 bases, the J end by 3 bases, with 14 bases between. The V gene's germline CDR1 is GTSNPN and CDR2 SVGIG (reference sequence). CDR3 nucleotide sequence: TGTGCCTGGAGTGTACTGGGCAGGGCTTACTATGGCTACACCTTC. Its translation is CAWSVLGRAYYGYTF.

There are many counts of this clonotype. CDR3 sequence: CASSLGDRGYEQYF. In DNA, the CDR3 is TGTGCCAGCAGCTTAGGCGACAGGGGTTACGAGCAGTACTTC. The chain combines TRBV7-6 with TRBJ2-7, with 8 bases fitting TRBD1. This CDR3 is built from 14 residues. Per the germline V gene, CDR1 is SGHVS and CDR2 is FNYEAQ. The trim removed 1 base at V and 4 bases at J, leaving 3 bases unmatched.

A remark on this clonotype: The CDR3 carries no conserved terminal phenylalanine or tryptophan, so it likely arises from a read error. This chain connects TRBV27 to TRBJ2-5; D may correspond to TRBD1 or TRBD2 (6 bases each). Between the trimmed V and J ends, which lost 1 base and 1 base, there was a span of 13 bases. Germline CDR1 is MNHEY and CDR2 is SMNVEV (reference sequence). This CDR3 has 16 amino acids. CDR3 region: CASSLYRGPTQETQYL. CDR3 coding DNA: TGTGCCAGCAGTTTATATCGGGGGCCCACCCAAGAGACCCAGTACCTC.

There are a few counts of this clonotype. DNA of the CDR3: TGTGCCAGTAGTATAGGGTCTAGCGCGTTATACAATGAGCAGTTCTTC. It translates to CASSIGSSALYNEQFF. The rearrangement uses TRBV19 and TRBJ2-1; D is possibly TRBD2 (6 bases). Germline V gene lookup returns CDR1 LNHDA and CDR2 SQIVND (reference sequence). This CDR3 spans 16 amino acids. V lost 1 base and J 4 bases, leaving 14 bases between the germline ends.